This entry lists 5 T cell receptor beta chains sequenced from one sample in a study of metastatic and nonmetastatic thyroid tumors. TCRdb re-called the PCR reads with MiXCR. The sample carries under 20,000 clones, approximately 35% recorded once. Thyroid surgery was preceded by no treatment in any patient. Source material: tumor tissue. The receptors derive from a female donor with papillary thyroid cancer or a benign thyroid nodule (not recorded which). Some clones in this sample may be carry-over from other donors' samples.

The gene calls are TRBV20-1 and TRBJ2-7; D is perhaps TRBD1 or TRBD2 (5 bases each). Trimming took off 3 bases at V and 0 bases at J, with 18 bases between the two ends. Germline CDR1 and CDR2: DFQATT and SNEGSKA (reference sequence). The CDR3 spans 16 residues. As DNA, the CDR3 is TGCAGTGCTAGGGGGGTCACCGGGCACAACTCCTACGAGCAGTACTTC. Translating gives CSARGVTGHNSYEQYF.

The rearrangement links TRBV10-3 to TRBJ2-7; possibly TRBD1 or TRBD2 for D (5 bases each). V lost 6 bases and J 5 bases, leaving 17 bases between the germline ends. CDR3 length: 14 residues. CDR1 is ENHRY and CDR2 is SYGVKD in the germline V gene. As DNA, the CDR3 is TGTGCCATCAGGCCATCCGGGACCGTCGACGAGCAGTACGTC. Translated: CAIRPSGTVDEQYV.

This chain uses TRBV6-2 or TRBV6-3 with TRBJ2-7; TRBD1 agrees at 7 bases. The J segment lost 4 bases and the V segment lost 5 bases, leaving 14 bases of the junction unmatched. CDR3 length equals 16 residues. Looked up from germline, CDR1 is MNHEY and CDR2 is SVGEGT. CDR3 protein: CASSPRRPGGIYEQYF. The CDR3 DNA is TGTGCCAGCAGTCCTAGACGGCCAGGGGGTATTTACGAGCAGTACTTC.

The V call is TRBV19, the J call TRBJ1-6, with TRBD1 matching over 8 bases. J gave up 5 bases and V 10 bases, and 10 bases lay outside the gene matches. The CDR3 is made up of 15 amino acids. The germline CDR1 and CDR2 sequences are LNHDA and SQIVND (reference sequence). The CDR3 DNA follows: TGTGCCACTTCGACAGGGGCCCACCATAATTCACCCCTCCACTTT. It codes for CATSTGAHHNSPLHF.

This clone is medium-sized. This chain connects TRBV19 to TRBJ2-5; maybe TRBD1 (8 bases). The CDR3 runs 14 residues. The V gene lost 11 bases and the J gene lost 4 bases, with 20 bases spanning the gap. Germline CDR1 reads LNHDA; CDR2 reads SQIVND (reference sequence). The CDR3 DNA sequence: TGTGCCTCCTGGACAGGGACGGGGGGAGAGACCCAGTACTTC. Its protein is CASWTGTGGETQYF. Using reference TRBV19 and TRBJ2-5 for the parts outside the CDR3, the full variable domain is DGGITQSPKYLFRKEGQNVTLSCEQNLNHDAMYWYRQDPGQGLRLIYYSQIVNDFQKGDIAEGYSVSREKKESFPLTVTSAQKNPTAFYLCASWTGTGGETQYFGPGTRLLVL.